The source of this T cell receptor beta chain is a study of T-cell memory formation after mild COVID-19. Study summary: TCR clustering was largely donor specific. Overall study results and limits: Cross-reactive memory appears to have joined, as suggested by some responding clones showing up in pre-infection memory. Later expanders leaned CD4+, whereas clones that contracted between day 15 and 85 were balanced CD4/CD8.

Of note for this clonotype: Its antigen remains unknown. The junction differs from germline at one of its ends, possibly a read error.

Germline CDR1 DFQATT, CDR2 SNEGSKA (reference sequence). There are 13 residues in the CDR3. TCRdb ran MiXCR on the 5' RACE reads and lists one entry per CDR3 protein. This sample has 300,000 to 400,000 distinct CDR3 sequences, with approximately 15% found just once. This TCR derives from a man aged 18 to 30 who had mild COVID-19 (a few samples of this study predate the infection). Cell type and time point are not known. The sequenced sample was PBMCs or a T cell subset sorted from them (not recorded which). This chain joins TRBV20-1 and TRBJ1-2, with no clear D. The CDR3 protein is CNVVQASNYGYTF. The DNA of the CDR3 is TGCAATGTGGTCCAGGCGTCTAACTATGGATACACCTTC.